One and the same sample provided the 16 T cell receptor beta chains below, sequenced in a study of blood T cell repertoires in COVID-19. The table came from immunoSEQ multiplex PCR; TCRdb's copy has only in-frame clones and leaves some out. The sample holds roughly 96,000 clones, 82% seen once. What was sequenced was peripheral blood. Receptors were obtained from a man at least 80 years old with acute or convalescent COVID-19.

V is TRBV19 and J is TRBJ2-1, with 8 bases fitting TRBD2. This CDR3 spans 16 amino acids. Germline loops: CDR1 LNHDA, CDR2 SQIVND (reference sequence). V lost 1 base to trimming and J lost 4 bases; unmatched junction nucleotides: 6. The CDR3 nucleotides read TGTGCCAGTAGTATAGGTCTAGCGGGTCCTTACAATGAGCAGTTCTTC. This sequence encodes CASSIGLAGPYNEQFF.

The chain links TRBV29-1 to TRBJ1-2, with D possibly being TRBD1 (5 bases). The CDR3 length is 12 residues. CDR1 and CDR2 (germline): SQVTM, ANQGSEA. Trimming took off 7 bases at V and 6 bases at J, with 15 bases between the two ends. CDR3 residues: CSAKGLGNGYTF. CDR3 DNA: TGCAGCGCCAAGGGGCTGGGCAATGGCTACACCTTC.

The V and J genes are TRBV24-1 and TRBJ1-1; 10 bases line up with TRBD1. The CDR3 runs to 14 residues. The V gene's germline CDR1 is KGHDR and CDR2 SFDVKD. The trim removed 4 bases at V and 11 bases at J, leaving 9 bases unmatched. Written as DNA, the CDR3 is TGTGCCACCAGTGAGTCCCGGGACAGGGGTAGGGCTTTCTTT. Its protein product is CATSESRDRGRAFF.

This clone was counted ten times or more. The CDR3 bases are TGTGCCAGCAGTCAGACCTCGACAGGGCACGGGGAGCTGTTTTTT. Translation: CASSQTSTGHGELFF. The chain links TRBV27 to TRBJ2-2, with 7 bases identical to TRBD1. The CDR3 is 15 residues long. Germline CDR1 and CDR2: MNHEY and SMNVEV (reference sequence). V lost 5 bases, J lost 7 bases, and 10 bases stayed unmatched.

The rearrangement joins TRBV4-3 to TRBJ1-3; D remains unclear. The CDR3 is 16 amino acids. Per germline, CDR1 LGHNA and CDR2 YSLEER. The V end lost 4 bases, the J end lost 0 bases, and 13 bases lay between the germline ends. The CDR3: CASSLIPGSSGNTIYF. In DNA form, the CDR3 reads TGCGCCAGCAGCCTTATCCCAGGAAGCTCTGGAAACACCATATATTTT.

The chain recombines TRBV5-1 with TRBJ2-7; D may be TRBD2 (5 bases). V gave up 0 bases and J gave up 2 bases, with 9 bases separating them. The CDR3 totals 14 residues. Germline CDR1 reads SGHRS; CDR2 reads YFSETQ. DNA for the CDR3: TGCGCCAGCAGCTTGGAGGCTAGCACCTACGAGCAGTACTTC. Its translation: CASSLEASTYEQYF.

In its sample, this clone was seen a few times. V usage is TRBV2 and J usage is TRBJ2-3, with 11 bases aligning to TRBD2. Germline CDR1 and CDR2: SNHLY and FYNNEI. This CDR3 region has 15 residues. V gave up 5 bases and J gave up 5 bases; unmatched junction bases: 6. The DNA of the CDR3 is TGTGCCAGCAGTCTTAGGGGACTAGCGGTAGATACGCAGTATTTT. Its protein product is CASSLRGLAVDTQYF.

V is TRBV28 and J is TRBJ2-7; 9 nucleotides match TRBD1. The CDR3 runs to 15 residues. The V gene's germline CDR1 is MDHEN and CDR2 SYDVKM. V was clipped by 5 bases and J by 4 bases; unmatched bases: 9. CDR3 coding DNA: TGTGCCAGCAGTAACTCGGGGACAGGGTCTTACGAGCAGTACTTC. It specifies CASSNSGTGSYEQYF.

J is TRBJ1-1 and V is TRBV27; D unresolved. The V end lost 3 bases, the J end lost 9 bases, and 14 bases lay between the germline ends. This CDR3 is 13 amino acids long. Germline CDR1 is MNHEY and CDR2 is SMNVEV (reference sequence). CDR3 sequence: CASSFREGTKAFF. CDR3 DNA sequence: TGTGCCAGCAGTTTCCGGGAGGGTACTAAAGCTTTCTTT.

The rearrangement uses TRBV7-9 and TRBJ1-1; 8 bases line up with TRBD1. After removal of 4 bases from V and 9 bases from J, the junction contained 13 bases not matched to a gene. There are 15 residues in the CDR3. Germline CDR1 is SEHNR and CDR2 is FQNEAQ (reference sequence). The CDR3 DNA reads TGTGCCAGCAGCTCCCCGGGACAGGTGGGGATCCAAGCTTTCTTT. Translated, it gives CASSSPGQVGIQAFF.

The V and J genes are TRBV10-1 and TRBJ2-3; possible D gene TRBD2, 6 bases. V was trimmed by 2 bases and J by 4 bases, leaving 10 bases between them. The CDR3 sequence is 14 residues long. Germline V gene sequence: CDR1 WNHNN, CDR2 SYGVQD (reference sequence). CDR3 sequence (DNA): TGCGCCAGCAGTGAGCTGGGACTTTCAGATACGCAGTATTTT. Its translation: CASSELGLSDTQYF.

The CDR3 is CASSTLDRRGQYF. The CDR3 DNA is TGTGCCAGCAGTACTCTGGACAGGCGAGGGCAGTACTTC. The rearrangement uses TRBV28 and TRBJ2-7; 7 nucleotides agree with TRBD1. The V and J ends lost 5 bases and 9 bases, in that order; junction bases with no gene match: 10. Germline V lookup: CDR1 MDHEN, CDR2 SYDVKM. The CDR3 contains 13 residues.

The chain employs TRBV5-1 and TRBJ2-7, with D tentatively TRBD1 (6 bases). Deletions cut 3 bases from V and 3 bases from J, with 16 bases between. Germline V gene lookup returns CDR1 SGHRS and CDR2 YFSETQ. The CDR3 is 15 amino acids. CDR3 sequence: CASSSDQGNLYEQYF. The CDR3 bases are TGCGCCAGCAGCTCGGACCAGGGGAACCTCTACGAGCAGTACTTC. Supplemented by reference TRBV5-1 and TRBJ2-7, the full variable domain reads KAGVTQTPRYLIKTRGQQVTLSCSPISGHRSVSWYQQTPGQGLQFLFEYFSETQRNKGNFPGRFSGRQFSNSRSEMNVSTLELGDSALYLCASSSDQGNLYEQYFGPGTRLTVT.

This clone was observed a few times. This chain uses TRBV5-1 with TRBJ2-7, with a possible D match to TRBD1 (5 bases). Germline V gene lookup returns CDR1 SGHRS and CDR2 YFSETQ. With 2 bases removed from V and 0 bases from J, the gap between germline ends came to 15 bases. The CDR3 is 16 amino acids. CDR3 protein: CASSLRNRLSSYEQYF. CDR3 DNA: TGCGCCAGCAGCTTAAGAAACAGGCTTAGCTCCTACGAGCAGTACTTC.

This chain joins TRBV11-3 and TRBJ1-3; no firm D call. Germline-derived CDR1 and CDR2 are SGHNT and YENEEA. CDR3 length equals 13 residues. V was trimmed by 5 bases and J by 1 base, leaving 6 bases between them. CDR3 in amino acids: CASSQESGNTIYF. The CDR3 coding sequence is TGTGCCAGCAGCCAGGAATCTGGAAACACCATATATTTT.

V usage is TRBV11-2 and J usage is TRBJ1-1, with D perhaps matching TRBD1 (5 bases). Trimming took off 1 base at V and 2 bases at J, with 8 bases between the two ends. The CDR3 sequence is 14 residues long. Germline lookup yields CDR1 SGHAT and CDR2 FQNNGV. The chain's CDR3 is CASSLVQGNTEAFF. The DNA of the CDR3 is TGTGCCAGCAGCTTAGTTCAGGGAAACACTGAAGCTTTCTTT.